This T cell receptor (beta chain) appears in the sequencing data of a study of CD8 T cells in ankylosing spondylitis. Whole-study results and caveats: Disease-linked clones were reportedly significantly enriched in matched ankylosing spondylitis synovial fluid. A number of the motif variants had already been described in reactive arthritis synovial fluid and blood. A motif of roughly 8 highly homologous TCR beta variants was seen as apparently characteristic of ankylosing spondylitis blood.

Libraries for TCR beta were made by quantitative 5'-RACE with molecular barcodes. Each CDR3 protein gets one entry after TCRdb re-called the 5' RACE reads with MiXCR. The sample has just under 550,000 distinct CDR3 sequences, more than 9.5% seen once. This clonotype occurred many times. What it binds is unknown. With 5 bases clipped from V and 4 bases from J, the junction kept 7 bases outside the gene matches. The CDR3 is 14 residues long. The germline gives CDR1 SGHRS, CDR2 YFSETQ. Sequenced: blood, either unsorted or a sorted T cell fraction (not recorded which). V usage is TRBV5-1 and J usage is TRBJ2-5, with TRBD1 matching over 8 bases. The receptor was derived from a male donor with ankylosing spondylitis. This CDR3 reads CASRGQAGGETQYF. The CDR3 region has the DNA TGCGCCAGCAGGGGACAGGCTGGTGGAGAGACCCAGTACTTC. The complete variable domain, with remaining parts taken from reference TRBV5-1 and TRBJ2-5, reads KAGVTQTPRYLIKTRGQQVTLSCSPISGHRSVSWYQQTPGQGLQFLFEYFSETQRNKGNFPGRFSGRQFSNSRSEMNVSTLELGDSALYLCASRGQAGGETQYFGPGTRLLVL.